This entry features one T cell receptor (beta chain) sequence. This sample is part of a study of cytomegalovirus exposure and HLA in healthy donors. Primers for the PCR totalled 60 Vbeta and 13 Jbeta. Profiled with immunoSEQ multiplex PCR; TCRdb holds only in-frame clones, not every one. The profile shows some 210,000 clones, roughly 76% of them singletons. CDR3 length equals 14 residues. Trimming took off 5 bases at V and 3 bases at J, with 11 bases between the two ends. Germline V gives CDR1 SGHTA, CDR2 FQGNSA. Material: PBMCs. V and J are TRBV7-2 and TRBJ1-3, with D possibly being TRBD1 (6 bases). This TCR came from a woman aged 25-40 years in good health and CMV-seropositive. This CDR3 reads CASSVQGYGNTIYF. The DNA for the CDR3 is TGTGCCAGCAGCGTACAGGGTTATGGAAACACCATATATTTT.